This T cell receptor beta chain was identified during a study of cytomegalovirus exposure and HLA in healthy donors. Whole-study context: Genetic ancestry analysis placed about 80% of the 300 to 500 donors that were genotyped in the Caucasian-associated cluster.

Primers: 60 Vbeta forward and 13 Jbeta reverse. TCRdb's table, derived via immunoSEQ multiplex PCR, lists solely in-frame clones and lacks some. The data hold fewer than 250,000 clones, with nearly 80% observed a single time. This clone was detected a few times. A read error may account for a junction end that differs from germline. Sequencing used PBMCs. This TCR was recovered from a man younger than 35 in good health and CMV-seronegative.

CDR3 protein: CAISAELASDNEQFF. Written as DNA, the CDR3 is TGTGCCATCAGTGCGGAACTAGCCTCCGACAATGAGCAGTTCTTC. This chain links TRBV10-3 with TRBJ2-1; a possible D gene is TRBD2 (6 bases). The CDR3 runs 15 residues. CDR1 ENHRY and CDR2 SYGVKD come from the germline V gene.